Listed below are T cell receptor beta chains from one sample, sequenced in a study of blood T cell repertoires in COVID-19. The method was immunoSEQ multiplex PCR; TCRdb's version includes in-frame clones alone and lacks a portion of them. The sample holds over 250,000 clones, about 90% seen once. Sequencing was done on a sample of peripheral blood. The source of these receptors is a person under 35 with COVID-19, enrolled during active disease. Each CDR3 is given with its conserved first and last residue. The order of the fields is V gene, D gene, J gene, clone size, CDR3 DNA, CDR3 protein. A D gene is named only where the DNA matches it firmly. A row's size may be missing; if present it is once, few, many or a size class.

TRBV29-1	TRBD1	TRBJ1-6	NA	TGCAGCGTCCGATCAGGGGGCCCGAATTCACCCCTCCACTTT	CSVRSGGPNSPLHF
TRBV2	NA	TRBJ1-2	NA	TGTGCCAGCAGTGTTCCACAGGGATATGGCTACACCTTC	CASSVPQGYGYTF
TRBV4-1	NA	TRBJ1-1	NA	TGCGCCAGCAGCCAATATCCAGGGATTGAAGCTTTCTTT	CASSQYPGIEAFF
TRBV24-1	TRBD1	TRBJ1-2	once	TGTGCCACCAGTGGAAAAGAGAGGGAGACAGGGGGCGCAGGCGGCAGGGGCTACACCTTC	CATSGKERETGGAGGRGYTF
TRBV7-9	NA	TRBJ1-1	NA	TGTGCCAGCACAGACTCTATGAACACTGAAGCTTTCTTT	CASTDSMNTEAFF
TRBV30	TRBD2	TRBJ2-1	once	TGTGCCTGGAGTGTAAACCAGCGGGAAGGGTCTGAGCAGTTCTTC	CAWSVNQREGSEQFF
TRBV27	NA	TRBJ2-3	NA	TGTGCCAGCAGCTTGCTTTCTCTAGGTACGCAGTATTTT	CASSLLSLGTQYF
TRBV5-1	TRBD1	TRBJ2-3	NA	TGCGCCAGCACTTTCGGACAGGTGGGAAGCACAGATACGCAGTATTTT	CASTFGQVGSTDTQYF
TRBV5-1	TRBD1	TRBJ1-2	NA	TGCGTCAGCAGTCTCGACAGGGGAAATGGCTACACCTTC	CVSSLDRGNGYTF
TRBV28	TRBD1	TRBJ1-5	NA	TGTGCCAGCCAGACAGGGGACGGGGGTAGACAGCCCCAGCATTTT	CASQTGDGGRQPQHF
TRBV9	TRBD2	TRBJ2-2	NA	TGTGCCAGCAGCGGTGCGGGAGGGTTTTTAACCGGGGAGCTGTTTTTT	CASSGAGGFLTGELFF
TRBV5-1	NA	TRBJ2-5	NA	TGCGCCAGCAGCCGGGGAGCAGCACTCCAAGAGACCCAGTACTTC	CASSRGAALQETQYF
TRBV4-2	TRBD2	TRBJ2-2	NA	TGTGCCAGCAGCCTTCCCGAGAAACTAGCGGAAAACACCGGGGAGCTGTTTTTT	CASSLPEKLAENTGELFF
TRBV2	NA	TRBJ2-5	NA	TGTGCCAGCAGCGGAGAGCCAGAGACCCAGTACTTC	CASSGEPETQYF
TRBV27	TRBD2	TRBJ2-3	NA	TGTGCCAGCAGTTCACGGACTAGCAGCACAGATACGCAGTATTTT	CASSSRTSSTDTQYF
TRBV7-9	NA	TRBJ1-2	NA	TGTGCCAGCAGCTTAGGACTAGACTATGGCTACACCTTC	CASSLGLDYGYTF
TRBV6-5	TRBD1	TRBJ2-5	once	TGTGCCACCGGGACAGGGGGCCCGGGGGAGACCCAGTACTTC	CATGTGGPGETQYF
TRBV9	TRBD1	TRBJ1-5	NA	TGTGCCAGCAGCGGGGGACAGCTGAATCAGCCCCAGCATTTT	CASSGGQLNQPQHF
TRBV29-1	TRBD2	TRBJ2-5	NA	TGCAGCGTTGCAGAGGGAGGGGAGACCCAGTACTTC	CSVAEGGETQYF
TRBV29-1	TRBD2	TRBJ2-7	NA	TGCAGCGTTGAGGGGCGGGAGCAGGGCGAGCAGTACTTC	CSVEGREQGEQYF
TRBV30	NA	TRBJ1-1	once	TGTGCCTGGAAAAACCCTCGAAGCAGGGGCACTGAAGCTTTCTTT	CAWKNPRSRGTEAFF
TRBV7-8	NA	TRBJ2-7	NA	TGTGCCAGCAGCGTATCCTACGAGCAGTACTTC	CASSVSYEQYF
TRBV28	TRBD1	TRBJ2-1	NA	TGTGCCAGCAGTTTATGGGGGGACAGACCCAATGAGCAGTTCTTC	CASSLWGDRPNEQFF
TRBV4-1	NA	TRBJ2-2	NA	TGCGCCAGCAGCCAATGGGGCAGGGGCGGGGAGCTGTTTTTT	CASSQWGRGGELFF
TRBV19	NA	TRBJ1-3	NA	NA	CASTNIFWTGVTSGNTIYF
TRBV4-1	NA	TRBJ2-7	once	TGCGCCAGCAGCCAGATCCAGGGTCAGTACGAGCAGTACTTC	CASSQIQGQYEQYF
TRBV2	TRBD1	TRBJ2-2	NA	TGTGCCAGTAAAAGGACAGGGGGGAGCTGGGAGCTGTTTTTT	CASKRTGGSWELFF
TRBV30	TRBD2	TRBJ2-1	NA	TGTGCCTGGAGTGGACTAGCGGGCTACAATGAGCAGTTCTTC	CAWSGLAGYNEQFF
TRBV6-4	NA	TRBJ1-5	NA	TGTGCCAGCAGTGAGGGCCGAAATCAGCCCCAGCATTTT	CASSEGRNQPQHF
TRBV19	NA	TRBJ1-4	NA	TGTGCCAGTAGTAGGACAGCAACTAATGAAAAACTGTTTTTT	CASSRTATNEKLFF
TRBV6-1	TRBD1	TRBJ2-3	NA	TGTGCCAGCAGTAAAGGAACAGGGGCGAGGAGCACAGATACGCAGTATTTT	CASSKGTGARSTDTQYF
TRBV24-1	NA	TRBJ2-7	NA	TGTGCCACCAGTCTCGGGGATCTCGGCGAGCAGTACTTC	CATSLGDLGEQYF
TRBV9	NA	TRBJ2-7	once	TGTGCCAGCAGCCCGAACTATGGCGAGCAGTACTTC	CASSPNYGEQYF
TRBV13	TRBD1	TRBJ1-3	NA	TGTGCCAGCAGTCAGTTAAGGGGGCCGCTCTCTGGAAACACCATATATTTT	CASSQLRGPLSGNTIYF
TRBV25-1	TRBD2	TRBJ2-7	NA	TGTGCCAGCAGTGAGGGGGCTAGCGGGAGAGACGAGCAGTACTTC	CASSEGASGRDEQYF
TRBV12-3/TRBV12-4	TRBD1	TRBJ1-2	NA	TGTGCCAGCAGTTTAGGGACAGGGTACGGCTACACCTTC	CASSLGTGYGYTF
TRBV14	NA	TRBJ2-1	NA	TGTGCCAGCAGCCAAGTTCGGGGCAATGAGCAGTTCTTC	CASSQVRGNEQFF
TRBV21-1	NA	TRBJ2-4	NA	TGTGCCAGCAGCAAAGTGAGACAGGGTTTCAAAAACATTCAGTACTTC	CASSKVRQGFKNIQYF
TRBV19	TRBD2	TRBJ2-1	NA	TGTGCCAGTAGTATAGGCCAGGGACTAGCGGGAGACAATGAGCAGTTCTTC	CASSIGQGLAGDNEQFF
TRBV5-6	TRBD1	TRBJ2-5	NA	TGTGCCAGCAGCTTGAAACAGGGGGGCTGGGGGACCCAGTACTTC	CASSLKQGGWGTQYF